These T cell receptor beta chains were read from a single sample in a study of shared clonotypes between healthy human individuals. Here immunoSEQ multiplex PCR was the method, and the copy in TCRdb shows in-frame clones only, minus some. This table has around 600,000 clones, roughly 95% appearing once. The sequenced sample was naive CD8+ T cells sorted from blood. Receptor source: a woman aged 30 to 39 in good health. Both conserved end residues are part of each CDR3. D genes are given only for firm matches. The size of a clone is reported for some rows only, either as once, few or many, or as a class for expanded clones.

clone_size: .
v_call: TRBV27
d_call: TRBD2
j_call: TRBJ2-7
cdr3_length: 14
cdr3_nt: TGTGCCAGCAGCTTAGCGGGAGGGCCCTACGAGCAGTACTTC
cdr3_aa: CASSLAGGPYEQYF

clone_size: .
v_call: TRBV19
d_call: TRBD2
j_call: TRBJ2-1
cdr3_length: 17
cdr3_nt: TGTGCCAGTAGTGCGACTAGCGGGAAGGATTCCTACAATGAGCAGTTCTTC
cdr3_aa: CASSATSGKDSYNEQFF

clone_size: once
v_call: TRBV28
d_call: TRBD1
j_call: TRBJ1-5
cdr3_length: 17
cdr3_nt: TGTGCCAGCATCCCCGGGACAGGGGGCTTTAGCAATCAGCCCCAGCATTTT
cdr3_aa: CASIPGTGGFSNQPQHF

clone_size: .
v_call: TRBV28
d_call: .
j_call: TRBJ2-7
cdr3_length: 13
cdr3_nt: TGTGCCAGCAGTTTTCGTTTGAGGCACGAGCAGTACTTC
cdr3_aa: CASSFRLRHEQYF

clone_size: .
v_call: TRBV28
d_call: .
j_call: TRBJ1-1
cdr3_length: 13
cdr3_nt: TGTGCCAGCAGACCACAGGGGAACACTGAAGCTTTCTTT
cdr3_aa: CASRPQGNTEAFF

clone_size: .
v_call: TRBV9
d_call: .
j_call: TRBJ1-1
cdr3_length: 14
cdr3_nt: TGTGCCAGCACCCGTAGTGGTGTGAACACTGAAGCTTTCTTT
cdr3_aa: CASTRSGVNTEAFF

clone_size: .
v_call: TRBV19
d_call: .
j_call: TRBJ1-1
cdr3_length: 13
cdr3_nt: TGTGCCAGTAGTATGGCGGCGAACACTGAAGCTTTCTTT
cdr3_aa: CASSMAANTEAFF

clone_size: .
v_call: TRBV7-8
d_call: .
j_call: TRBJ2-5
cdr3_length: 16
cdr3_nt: TGTGCCAGCAGCTTAGGATCATATGGGCTACTGGAGACCCAGTACTTC
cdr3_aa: CASSLGSYGLLETQYF

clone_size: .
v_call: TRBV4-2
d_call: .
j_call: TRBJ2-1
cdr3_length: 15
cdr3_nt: TGTGCCAGCAGCCAAGATAATAGCGCTAACAATGAGCAGTTCTTC
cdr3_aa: CASSQDNSANNEQFF

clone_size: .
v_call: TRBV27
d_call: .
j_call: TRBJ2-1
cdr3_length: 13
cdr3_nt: TGTGCCAGCAGTTTATCATTCGGGAATGAGCAGTTCTTC
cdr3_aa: CASSLSFGNEQFF

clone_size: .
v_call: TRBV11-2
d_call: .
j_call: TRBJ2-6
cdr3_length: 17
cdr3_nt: TGTGCCAGCAGCTTAGTTTACGCTTACTCTGGGGCCAACGTCCTGACTTTC
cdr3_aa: CASSLVYAYSGANVLTF

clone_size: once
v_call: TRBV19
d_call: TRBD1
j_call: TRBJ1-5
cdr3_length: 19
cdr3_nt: TGTGCCAGTAGAAGACAGGGGCGAACGAACCGGGATAGCAATCAGCCCCAGCATTTT
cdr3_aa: CASRRQGRTNRDSNQPQHF

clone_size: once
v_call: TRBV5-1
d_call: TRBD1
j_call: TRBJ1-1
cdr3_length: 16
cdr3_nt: TGCGCCAGCAGCGCCGGGACAGGGGGTGCGAACACTGAAGCTTTCTTT
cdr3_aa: CASSAGTGGANTEAFF

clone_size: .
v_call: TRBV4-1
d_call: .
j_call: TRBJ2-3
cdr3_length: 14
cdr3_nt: TGCGCCAGCAGCTTCGGGACGCATGGAGATACGCAGTATTTT
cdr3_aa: CASSFGTHGDTQYF

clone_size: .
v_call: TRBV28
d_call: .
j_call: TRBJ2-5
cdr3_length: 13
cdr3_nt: TGTGCCAGCAGTTCTCGAATGGAAGAGACCCAGTACTTC
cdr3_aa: CASSSRMEETQYF

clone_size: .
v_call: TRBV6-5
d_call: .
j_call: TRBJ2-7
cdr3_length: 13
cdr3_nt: TGTGCCAGCAGTTACTCGAAGGGCTACGAGCAGTACTTC
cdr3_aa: CASSYSKGYEQYF

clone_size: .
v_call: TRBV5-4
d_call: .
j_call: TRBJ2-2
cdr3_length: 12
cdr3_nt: TGTGCCAGCAGAGCAGGGACCGGGGAGCTGTTTTTT
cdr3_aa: CASRAGTGELFF

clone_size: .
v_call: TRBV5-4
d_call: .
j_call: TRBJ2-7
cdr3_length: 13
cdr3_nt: TGTGCCAGCACCGCGGCGGGTACCTACGAGCAGTACTTC
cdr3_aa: CASTAAGTYEQYF

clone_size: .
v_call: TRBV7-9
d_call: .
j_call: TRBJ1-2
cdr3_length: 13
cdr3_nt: TGTGCCAGCAGCTTCCCTCCGGACTATGGCTACACCTTC
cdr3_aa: CASSFPPDYGYTF

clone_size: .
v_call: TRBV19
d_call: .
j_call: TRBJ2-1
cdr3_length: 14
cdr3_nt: TGTGCCAGTAGTATAGTTGCTAGCCCCAATGAGCAGTTCTTC
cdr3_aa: CASSIVASPNEQFF

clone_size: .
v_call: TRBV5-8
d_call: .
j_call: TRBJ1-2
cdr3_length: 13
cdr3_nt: TGTGCCAGCAGCTCTCACAAGTACTATGGCTACACCTTC
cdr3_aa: CASSSHKYYGYTF

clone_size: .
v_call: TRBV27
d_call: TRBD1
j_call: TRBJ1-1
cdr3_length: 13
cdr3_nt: TGTGCCAGCAGTTTCACCCGGACAGGGGAAGCTTTCTTT
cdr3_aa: CASSFTRTGEAFF

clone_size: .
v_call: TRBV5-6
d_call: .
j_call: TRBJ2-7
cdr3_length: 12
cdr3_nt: TGTGCCAGCAGCTGGACTGGCGGCGAGCAGTACTTC
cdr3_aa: CASSWTGGEQYF

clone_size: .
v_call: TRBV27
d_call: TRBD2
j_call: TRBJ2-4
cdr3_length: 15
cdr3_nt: TGTGCCAGCCCAGGACTAGCGGACCCGAGGGACATTCAGTACTTC
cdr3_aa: CASPGLADPRDIQYF

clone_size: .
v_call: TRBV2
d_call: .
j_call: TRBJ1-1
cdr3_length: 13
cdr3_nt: TGTGCCAGCAGTGAGCAGGGGAGGTCTGAAGCTTTCTTT
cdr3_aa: CASSEQGRSEAFF

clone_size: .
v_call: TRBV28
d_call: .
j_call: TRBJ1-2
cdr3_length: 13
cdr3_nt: TGTGCCAGCAGTCCCCGTAGGGGTGATGGCTACACCTTC
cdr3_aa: CASSPRRGDGYTF

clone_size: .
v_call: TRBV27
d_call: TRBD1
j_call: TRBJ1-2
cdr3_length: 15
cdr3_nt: TGTGCCAGCAGTCTGATATATAATACAGGGGGTGGCTACACCTTC
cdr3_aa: CASSLIYNTGGGYTF

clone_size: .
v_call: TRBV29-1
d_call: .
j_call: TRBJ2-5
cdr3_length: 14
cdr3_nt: TGCAGCGTTGCAAAAGGGGTCCTCAAAGAGACCCAGTACTTC
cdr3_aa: CSVAKGVLKETQYF

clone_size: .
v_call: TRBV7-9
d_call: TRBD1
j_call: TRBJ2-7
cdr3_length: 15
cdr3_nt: TGTGCCAGCAGCTTGCCCGGGACAGGGGCCTACGAGCAGTACTTC
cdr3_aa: CASSLPGTGAYEQYF

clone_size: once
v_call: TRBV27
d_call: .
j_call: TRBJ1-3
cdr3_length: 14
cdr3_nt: TGTGCCAGCAGTTTATCGCCAGTCGGAAACACCATATATTTT
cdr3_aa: CASSLSPVGNTIYF

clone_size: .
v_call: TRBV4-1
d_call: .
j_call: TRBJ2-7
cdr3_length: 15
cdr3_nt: TGCGCCAGCAGCCAAGTCGACGGACCATCCTACGAGCAGTACTTC
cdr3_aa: CASSQVDGPSYEQYF

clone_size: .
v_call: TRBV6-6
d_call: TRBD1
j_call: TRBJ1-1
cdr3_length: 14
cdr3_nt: TGTGCCAGCAGTTACGTCAGGGGGCCCACTGAAGCTTTCTTT
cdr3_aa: CASSYVRGPTEAFF

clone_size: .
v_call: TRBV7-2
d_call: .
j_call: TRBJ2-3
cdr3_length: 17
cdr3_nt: TGTGCCAGCAGCTTATGGCCTAAGGGGCCCGATCCCGATACGCAGTATTTT
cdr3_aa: CASSLWPKGPDPDTQYF

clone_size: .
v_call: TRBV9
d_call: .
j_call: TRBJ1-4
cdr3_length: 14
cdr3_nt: TGTGCCAGCAGCCCCGGGGGACTCTATGAAAAACTGTTTTTT
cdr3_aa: CASSPGGLYEKLFF

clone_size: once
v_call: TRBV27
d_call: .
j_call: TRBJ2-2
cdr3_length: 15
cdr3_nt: TGTGCCAGCAGGGAGGGGCGGGCGAACACCGGGGAGCTGTTTTTT
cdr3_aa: CASREGRANTGELFF

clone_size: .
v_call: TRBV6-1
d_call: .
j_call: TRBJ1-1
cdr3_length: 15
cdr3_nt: TGTGCCACTCTGAAGAACAGATACTTGAACACTGAAGCTTTCTTT
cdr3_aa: CATLKNRYLNTEAFF

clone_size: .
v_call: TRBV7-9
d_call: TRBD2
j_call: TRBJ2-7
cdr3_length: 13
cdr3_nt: TGTGCCAGCAGCGGCGGGGGGGCCTACGAGCAGTACTTC
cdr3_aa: CASSGGGAYEQYF

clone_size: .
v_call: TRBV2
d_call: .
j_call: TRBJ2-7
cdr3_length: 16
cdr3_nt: TGTGCCAGCAGTGAGGGTATCTCGGCGGTGGCCTACGAGCAGTACTTC
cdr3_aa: CASSEGISAVAYEQYF

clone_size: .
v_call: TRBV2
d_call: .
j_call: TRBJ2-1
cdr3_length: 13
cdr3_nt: TGTGCCAGCAGCCTTTTTGGGGTAGATGAGCAGTTCTTC
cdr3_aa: CASSLFGVDEQFF

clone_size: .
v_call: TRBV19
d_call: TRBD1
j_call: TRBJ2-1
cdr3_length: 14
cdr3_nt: TGTGCCAGTACCGACAGGGGACCCTACAATGAGCAGTTCTTC
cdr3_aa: CASTDRGPYNEQFF

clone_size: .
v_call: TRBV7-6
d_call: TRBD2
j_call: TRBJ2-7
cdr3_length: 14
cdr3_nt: TGTGCCAGCAGCGCAAGCGGGAGCTCCTACGAGCAGTACTTC
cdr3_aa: CASSASGSSYEQYF

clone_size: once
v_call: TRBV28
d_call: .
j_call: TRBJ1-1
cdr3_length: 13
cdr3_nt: TGTGCCAGCAAGGGGACCACTGGGCCTGAAGCTTTCTTT
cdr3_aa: CASKGTTGPEAFF

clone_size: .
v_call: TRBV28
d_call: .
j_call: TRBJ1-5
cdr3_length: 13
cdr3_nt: TGTGCCAGCAGCCAGGACGGAAATCAGCCCCAGCATTTT
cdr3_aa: CASSQDGNQPQHF

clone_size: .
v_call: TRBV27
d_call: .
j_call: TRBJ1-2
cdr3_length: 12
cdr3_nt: TGTGCCACCCTTTGGGCGGGCGGTGGCTACACCTTC
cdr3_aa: CATLWAGGGYTF

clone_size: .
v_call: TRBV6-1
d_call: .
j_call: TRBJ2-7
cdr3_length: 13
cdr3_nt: TGTGCCAGCAGTGAAGCGCCAGTCTACGAGCAGTACTTC
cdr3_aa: CASSEAPVYEQYF